This passage covers 21 T cell receptor beta chains from one sample sequenced in a study of cytomegalovirus exposure and HLA in healthy donors. 13 Jbeta primers and 60 Vbeta primers were used for the PCR. The assay was immunoSEQ multiplex PCR, and TCRdb's table has in-frame clones only and misses some. The sample consists of about 38,000 clones, just over 85% of them appearing once. Input material: PBMCs. These receptors came from a woman between 40 and 55 years old in good health and CMV-seropositive.

The V gene is TRBV11-2, the J gene TRBJ2-7, with D unclear. CDR1 is SGHAT, CDR2 FQNNGV, per germline. The V and J ends lost 0 bases and 0 bases respectively, with 9 bases between them. There are 15 residues in the CDR3. The CDR3 loop is CASSLDPVSSYEQYF. CDR3 coding DNA: TGTGCCAGCAGCTTAGATCCAGTCAGCTCCTACGAGCAGTACTTC.

This sequence joins TRBV6-1 and TRBJ1-5; D is uncertain. The germline CDR1 and CDR2 sequences are MNHNS and SASEGT. V lost 6 bases and J 2 bases, leaving 8 bases between the germline ends. The CDR3 has 13 amino acids. The CDR3 DNA follows: TGTGCCAGCAGGAGAGATGGCAATCAGCCCCAGCATTTT. Its translation: CASRRDGNQPQHF.

This clone was observed a single time. Written as DNA, the CDR3 is TGTGCCAGCAGCTTGGCAGGGGGCCCTGACGAGCAGTACTTC. This sequence encodes CASSLAGGPDEQYF. The chain employs TRBV5-5 and TRBJ2-7; 8 nucleotides line up with TRBD1. The CDR3 has 14 amino acids. V was pared by 0 bases and J by 5 bases, with 4 bases of the junction left unmatched. CDR1 is SGHKS, CDR2 YYEKEE, per germline (reference sequence).

This sequence joins TRBV7-2 and TRBJ2-5; a possible D gene is TRBD2 (6 bases). The V end was cut by 5 bases, the J end by 11 bases, with 18 bases between. CDR3 length: 13 amino acids. Per germline, CDR1 SGHTA and CDR2 FQGNSA. The CDR3 spells CASSPVGWGEQYF. CDR3 DNA sequence: TGTGCCAGCAGCCCGGTGGGTTGGGGGGAGCAGTACTTC.

In this sample, this clone turned up a few times. This sequence joins TRBV7-2 and TRBJ2-7; D not resolved. V shed 5 bases and J shed 2 bases, with 7 bases lying between them. This CDR3 is 12 amino acids long. Germline assignment: CDR1 SGHTA and CDR2 FQGNSA. The CDR3 is CASSPSAYEQYF. CDR3 in DNA: TGTGCCAGCAGCCCGAGCGCCTACGAGCAGTACTTC. Together with reference TRBV7-2 and TRBJ2-7, the CDR3 gives the full variable domain: GAGVSQSPSNKVTEKGKDVELRCDPISGHTALYWYRQSLGQGLEFLIYFQGNSAPDKSGLPSDRFSAERTGGSVSTLTIQRTQQEDSAVYLCASSPSAYEQYFGPGTRLTVT.

V usage is TRBV5-4 and J usage is TRBJ2-1; 7 bases are a match to TRBD2. J lost 6 bases, V lost 0 bases, and 3 bases had no gene match. The CDR3 contains 14 residues. Looked up from germline, CDR1 is SGHNT and CDR2 is YYREEE (reference sequence). The CDR3 nucleotides read TGTGCCAGCAGCTTGGTTGGGGGGGGCAATGAGCAGTTCTTC. Translation: CASSLVGGGNEQFF.

The chain carries TRBV11-1 and TRBJ2-3, with 7 bases that match TRBD2. The J segment lost 3 bases and the V segment lost 2 bases, leaving 8 bases of the junction unmatched. Germline loops: CDR1 SGHAT, CDR2 FQDESV (reference sequence). This CDR3 is built from 16 residues. This CDR3 reads CASSLYGAGRTDTQYF. The DNA of the CDR3 is TGTGCCAGCAGCTTATACGGAGCGGGGAGGACAGATACGCAGTATTTT.

This chain links TRBV13 with TRBJ1-1; D might be TRBD1 (5 bases). The germline CDR1 and CDR2 sequences are PRHDT and FYEKMQ (reference sequence). The CDR3 runs to 15 residues. The V gene lost 0 bases and the J gene lost 5 bases, with 13 bases spanning the gap. The CDR3 DNA follows: TGTGCCAGCAGCTTAGGTCTTCAGGGCAGGACTGAAGCTTTCTTT. Translated: CASSLGLQGRTEAFF.

This chain links TRBV5-4 with TRBJ1-1; 8 nucleotides match TRBD1. CDR1 and CDR2 (germline): SGHNT, YYREEE (reference sequence). Trimming removed 4 bases from V and 3 bases from J; junction bases left unmatched: 8. There are 15 residues in the CDR3. In nucleotides, the CDR3 is TGTGCCAGCAGCCCCCGACAGGGGTCGGACACTGAAGCTTTCTTT. Residues: CASSPRQGSDTEAFF.

The rearrangement links TRBV7-9 to TRBJ1-1, with 7 bases fitting TRBD1. With V trimmed by 5 bases and J by 1 base, 4 bases remained unmatched. The germline V gene encodes CDR1 SEHNR and CDR2 FQNEAQ (reference sequence). The CDR3 spans 14 residues. The CDR3 nucleotides read TGTGCCAGCAGCCCCCGGACAGGGAACACTGAAGCTTTCTTT. This sequence encodes CASSPRTGNTEAFF.

CDR3 amino acids: CAISRTSGLETQYF. In DNA, the CDR3 is TGTGCCATCAGTAGGACTAGCGGTTTGGAGACCCAGTACTTC. The gene calls are TRBV10-3 and TRBJ2-5, with 10 bases that match TRBD2. This CDR3 region has 14 residues. After removal of 5 bases from V and 5 bases from J, the junction contained 5 bases not matched to a gene. CDR1 and CDR2 from the germline V gene are ENHRY and SYGVKD.

The chain combines TRBV7-2 with TRBJ1-2; the D is unclear. V lost 8 bases to trimming and J lost 5 bases, with 18 bases between them. Germline lookup yields CDR1 SGHTA and CDR2 FQGNSA. The CDR3 totals 14 residues. The CDR3 coding sequence is TGTGCCAGCTCCGCCGATCGGGTGTCGTATGGCTACACCTTC. Amino acids: CASSADRVSYGYTF.

The chain uses TRBV6-6 and TRBJ2-1; 11 bases map to TRBD2. The CDR3 runs to 16 residues. Per germline, CDR1 MNHNY and CDR2 SVGAGI (reference sequence). The V segment lost 2 bases and the J segment 4 bases; nucleotides outside the gene matches: 4. The DNA for the CDR3 is TGTGCCAGCAGTTACACTAGCGGGGGCCTATACAATGAGCAGTTCTTC. It yields the protein CASSYTSGGLYNEQFF.

This chain links TRBV6-1 with TRBJ2-3; D might be TRBD2 (6 bases). V was clipped by 1 base and J by 5 bases, with 16 bases between them. There are 16 residues in the CDR3. Germline CDR1 is MNHNS and CDR2 is SASEGT. The CDR3, as DNA: TGTGCCAGCAGTGAAGACTACGCGCGGGGTCTAGATACGCAGTATTTT. This gives the protein CASSEDYARGLDTQYF.

CDR3 sequence: CASSIGTSGRPSHNEQFF. The CDR3 DNA reads as TGTGCCAGTAGTATTGGGACTAGCGGGCGCCCCAGCCACAATGAGCAGTTCTTC. The rearrangement links TRBV19 to TRBJ2-1; TRBD2 aligns across 12 bases. Germline V gives CDR1 LNHDA, CDR2 SQIVND (reference sequence). After removal of 3 bases from V and 5 bases from J, the junction contained 11 bases not matched to a gene. CDR3 length: 18 residues.

In its sample, this clone was seen once. This chain connects TRBV27 to TRBJ1-1; TRBD1 matches 11 bases. This CDR3 comprises 16 residues. CDR1 MNHEY and CDR2 SMNVEV come from the germline V gene (reference sequence). V dropped 5 bases and J dropped 4; count of bases not matched to a gene: 9. The DNA of the CDR3 is TGTGCCAGCAGTACCCGTTACGGGACAGGGGGCACTGAAGCTTTCTTT. Residues: CASSTRYGTGGTEAFF.

The rearrangement links TRBV29-1 to TRBJ2-7; 15 positions agree with TRBD2. Germline V gene data show CDR1 as SQVTM and CDR2 as ANQGSEA. V lost 8 bases and J lost 0; bases outside the gene matches: 17. The CDR3 covers 19 residues. The CDR3 DNA is TGCAGCCCGATAAGAACCGGGACTAGCGGGGGGTGTTCCTCCTACGAGCAGTACTTC. This sequence encodes CSPIRTGTSGGCSSYEQYF.

The CDR3, as DNA: TGCGCCAGCAGCTTGTTGGACTTAAGTCAAGAGACCCAGTACTTC. It translates to CASSLLDLSQETQYF. The chain links TRBV5-1 to TRBJ2-5; possibly TRBD2 for D (5 bases). V was shortened by 1 base and J by 2 bases, with 12 bases between the two germline ends. This CDR3 has 15 residues. In germline, CDR1 is SGHRS, CDR2 YFSETQ.

The chain uses TRBV4-3 and TRBJ2-5; TRBD1 agrees at 8 bases. V was clipped by 3 bases and J by 5 bases; unmatched bases: 5. There are 14 residues in the CDR3. CDR1 is LGHNA, CDR2 YSLEER, per germline. The CDR3 bases are TGCGCCAGCAGCCAGTGGACAGGGCGGGAGACCCAGTACTTC. Residues: CASSQWTGRETQYF.

The CDR3 DNA follows: TGTGCCAGCACCTCTAATGAAAAACTGTTTTTT. This gives the protein CASTSNEKLFF. The chain has TRBV28 and TRBJ1-4; the D is unclear. The length of the CDR3 is 11 residues. V gave up 7 bases and J gave up 3 bases, with 3 bases separating them. Germline values: CDR1 MDHEN, CDR2 SYDVKM.

In this sample, this clone turned up once. The chain carries TRBV30 and TRBJ1-2; possible D gene TRBD1, 5 bases. The germline V and J ends were trimmed by 5 bases and 5 bases, with 12 bases remaining between them. Germline V gene lookup returns CDR1 GTSNPN and CDR2 SVGIG (reference sequence). This CDR3 spans 12 amino acids. The CDR3 region has the DNA TGTGCCTGGTCCGGGACTTATTATGGCTACACCTTC. Translation: CAWSGTYYGYTF.